This is a list of T cell receptor beta chains from one sample in a study of blood T cell repertoires in COVID-19. Generated by immunoSEQ multiplex PCR, the TCRdb table keeps only in-frame clones and is missing some. The sample contains over 100,000 clones, around 89% of which appear only once. The sequenced material came from peripheral blood. These TCRs come from a human donor with acute or convalescent COVID-19. The donor label of this sample is uncertain. Each CDR3 is given with its conserved first and last residue. Fields, in order: D gene, J gene, clone size, V gene, CDR3 protein, CDR3 DNA. D genes are given only for firm matches. Size is omitted from some rows. Given values are once, few, many or a class for expanded clones.

D: -
J: TRBJ1-3
size: -
V: TRBV6-1
CDR3: CASSEQTGPGNTIYF
DNA: TGTGCCAGCAGTGAACAAACAGGGCCGGGAAACACCATATATTTT

D: TRBD1
J: TRBJ1-3
size: -
V: TRBV5-6
CDR3: CASSSSGTGGNTIYF
DNA: TGTGCCAGCAGTTCAAGCGGGACAGGGGGAAACACCATATATTTT

D: TRBD2
J: TRBJ2-2
size: -
V: TRBV5-4
CDR3: CASSGRGGGTGELFF
DNA: TGTGCCAGCAGCGGGAGGGGCGGAGGCACCGGGGAGCTGTTTTTT

D: -
J: TRBJ2-2
size: -
V: TRBV9
CDR3: CASSVVGGMNTGELFF
DNA: TGTGCCAGCAGCGTAGTAGGCGGGATGAACACCGGGGAGCTGTTTTTT

D: TRBD2
J: TRBJ2-1
size: -
V: TRBV27
CDR3: CASNLAGGDEQFF
DNA: TGTGCCAGCAATCTAGCGGGAGGGGATGAGCAGTTCTTC

D: -
J: TRBJ1-5
size: -
V: TRBV7-2
CDR3: CASSSLYNQPQHF
DNA: TGTGCCAGCAGCTCCCTATACAATCAGCCCCAGCATTTT

D: TRBD1
J: TRBJ1-2
size: -
V: TRBV19
CDR3: CASHSPDRGNYGYTF
DNA: TGTGCCAGCCATTCTCCCGACAGGGGCAACTATGGCTACACCTTC

D: -
J: TRBJ1-3
size: -
V: TRBV18
CDR3: CASSPPLPGVSGNTIYF
DNA: TGTGCCAGCTCACCGCCATTGCCAGGGGTCTCTGGAAACACCATATATTTT

D: TRBD2
J: TRBJ2-7
size: -
V: TRBV6-5
CDR3: CASSYSLAGSYEQYF
DNA: TGTGCCAGCAGTTACTCTCTAGCGGGCTCCTACGAGCAGTACTTC

D: TRBD2
J: TRBJ2-7
size: -
V: TRBV4-1
CDR3: CASSVREDGPEQYF
DNA: TGCGCCAGCAGCGTCCGGGAGGATGGCCCCGAGCAGTACTTC

D: -
J: TRBJ1-2
size: -
V: TRBV5-1
CDR3: CASSSQGDGYTF
DNA: TGCGCCAGCAGCTCTCAAGGGGATGGCTACACCTTC

D: -
J: TRBJ1-5
size: -
V: TRBV2
CDR3: CASSDVVGNQPQHF
DNA: TGTGCCAGCAGTGATGTAGTAGGCAATCAGCCCCAGCATTTT

D: -
J: TRBJ2-4
size: few
V: TRBV28
CDR3: CASSPPGWPEPLAKNIQYF
DNA: TGTGCCAGCAGTCCCCCGGGATGGCCCGAACCCCTAGCCAAAAACATTCAGTACTTC

D: -
J: TRBJ1-5
size: -
V: TRBV18
CDR3: CASSSSGNQPQHF
DNA: TGTGCCAGCTCCTCTTCAGGAAATCAGCCCCAGCATTTT

D: -
J: TRBJ2-7
size: -
V: TRBV5-1
CDR3: CASSLGRPSPSREQYF
DNA: TGCGCCAGCAGCTTGGGGCGACCCAGCCCGAGCAGGGAGCAGTACTTC

D: TRBD2
J: TRBJ2-7
size: once
V: TRBV9
CDR3: CASGTSGTPWEQYF
DNA: TGTGCCAGTGGGACTAGCGGGACCCCATGGGAGCAGTACTTC

D: TRBD2
J: TRBJ2-2
size: -
V: TRBV2
CDR3: CASNQRDNTGELFF
DNA: TGTGCCAGCAACCAGCGGGACAACACCGGGGAGCTGTTTTTT

D: -
J: TRBJ1-2
size: -
V: TRBV6-1
CDR3: CASSEGGDYGYTF
DNA: TGTGCCAGCAGTGAAGGGGGCGACTATGGCTACACCTTC

D: -
J: TRBJ2-1
size: once
V: TRBV11-3
CDR3: CASIPYQPDTPSYNEQFF
DNA: TGTGCCAGCATCCCCTATCAACCCGACACCCCCTCCTACAATGAGCAGTTCTTC

D: TRBD2
J: TRBJ2-1
size: -
V: TRBV5-1
CDR3: CASSWGLAGEIGEQFF
DNA: TGCGCCAGCAGCTGGGGACTAGCGGGAGAAATTGGTGAGCAGTTCTTC

D: TRBD1
J: TRBJ1-5
size: -
V: TRBV19
CDR3: CASSTSRYSGTDTVGGQPQHF
DNA: TGTGCCAGTAGTACGAGTCGATATTCCGGGACAGACACCGTGGGAGGTCAGCCCCAGCATTTT

D: -
J: TRBJ2-5
size: -
V: TRBV19
CDR3: CASSIFGEGTETQYF
DNA: TGTGCCAGTAGTATATTCGGGGAAGGTACGGAGACCCAGTACTTC

D: -
J: TRBJ1-2
size: -
V: TRBV5-6
CDR3: CASSPAPSIEHYGYTF
DNA: TGTGCCAGCAGCCCCGCCCCGTCGATCGAGCACTATGGCTACACCTTC

D: -
J: TRBJ1-1
size: -
V: TRBV29-1
CDR3: CSVASGAYIEAFF
DNA: TGCAGCGTCGCGTCAGGGGCTTATATTGAAGCTTTCTTT